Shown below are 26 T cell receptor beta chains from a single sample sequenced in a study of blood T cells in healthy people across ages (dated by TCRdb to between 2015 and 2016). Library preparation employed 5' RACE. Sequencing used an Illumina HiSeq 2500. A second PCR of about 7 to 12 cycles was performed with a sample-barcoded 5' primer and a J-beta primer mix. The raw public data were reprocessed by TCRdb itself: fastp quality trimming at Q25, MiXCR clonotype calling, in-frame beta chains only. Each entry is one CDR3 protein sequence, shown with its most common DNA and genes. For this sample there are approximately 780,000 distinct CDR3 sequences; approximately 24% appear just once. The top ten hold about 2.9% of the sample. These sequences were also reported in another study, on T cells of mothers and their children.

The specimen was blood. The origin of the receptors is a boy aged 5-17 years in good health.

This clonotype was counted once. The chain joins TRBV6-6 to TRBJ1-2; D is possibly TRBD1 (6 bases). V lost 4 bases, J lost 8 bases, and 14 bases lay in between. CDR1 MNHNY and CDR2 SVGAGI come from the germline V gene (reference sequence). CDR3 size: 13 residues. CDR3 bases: TGTGCCAGCAGTTCCACCAACAGGGTCGGCTACACCTTC. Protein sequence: CASSSTNRVGYTF.

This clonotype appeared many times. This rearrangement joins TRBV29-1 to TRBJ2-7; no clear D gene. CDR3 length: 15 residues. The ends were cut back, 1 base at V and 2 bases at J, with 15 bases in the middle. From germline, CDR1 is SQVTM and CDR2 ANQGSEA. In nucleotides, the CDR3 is TGCAGCGTTGAAGGGGGTGGGGAATTCGCCTACGAGCAGTACTTC. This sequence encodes CSVEGGGEFAYEQYF.

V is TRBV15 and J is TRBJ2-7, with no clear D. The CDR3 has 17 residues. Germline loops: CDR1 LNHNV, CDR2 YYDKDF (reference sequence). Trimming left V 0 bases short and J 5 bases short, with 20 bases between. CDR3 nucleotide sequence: TGTGCCACCAGCAGAGAATCTGCGTTGAACAGTTACAACGAGCAGTACTTC. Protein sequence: CATSRESALNSYNEQYF.

The CDR3 reads CSARDWASGGQSTDTQYF. CDR3 in DNA: TGCAGTGCTAGAGATTGGGCTAGCGGGGGGCAAAGCACAGATACGCAGTATTTT. The J gene is TRBJ2-3, the V gene TRBV20-1, with TRBD2 matching 11 bases. Germline trimming cut 0 bases from V and 0 bases from J; bases unmatched to any gene: 8. There are 18 residues in the CDR3. CDR1 and CDR2 (germline): DFQATT, SNEGSKA (reference sequence).

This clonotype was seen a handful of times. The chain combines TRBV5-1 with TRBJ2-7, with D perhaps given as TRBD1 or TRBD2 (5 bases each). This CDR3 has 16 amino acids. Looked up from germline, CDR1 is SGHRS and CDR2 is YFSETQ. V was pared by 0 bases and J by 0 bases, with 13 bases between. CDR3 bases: TGCGCCAGCAGCTTGGGACGGGACCCGGTCTCCTACGAGCAGTACTTC. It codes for CASSLGRDPVSYEQYF.

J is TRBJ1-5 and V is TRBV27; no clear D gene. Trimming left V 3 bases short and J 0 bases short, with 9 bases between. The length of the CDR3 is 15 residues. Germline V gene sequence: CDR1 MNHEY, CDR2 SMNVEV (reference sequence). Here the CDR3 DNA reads TGTGCCAGCAGTTTTAATGGGGATAGCAATCAGCCCCAGCATTTT. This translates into CASSFNGDSNQPQHF.

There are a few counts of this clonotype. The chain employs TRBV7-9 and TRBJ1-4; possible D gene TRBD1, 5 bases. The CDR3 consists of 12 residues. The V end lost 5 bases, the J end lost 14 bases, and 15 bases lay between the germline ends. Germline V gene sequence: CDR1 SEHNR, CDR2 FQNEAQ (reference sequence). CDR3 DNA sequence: TGTGCCAGCAGCCGAACTGGACGGGACCTGTTTTTT. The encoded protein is CASSRTGRDLFF.

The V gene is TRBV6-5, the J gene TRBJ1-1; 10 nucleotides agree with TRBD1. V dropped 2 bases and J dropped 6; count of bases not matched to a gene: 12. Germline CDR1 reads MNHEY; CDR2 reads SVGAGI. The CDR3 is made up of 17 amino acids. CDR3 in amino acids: CASSYGRRDRGFAEAFF. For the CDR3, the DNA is TGTGCCAGCAGTTACGGGAGACGGGACAGGGGTTTCGCTGAAGCTTTCTTT.

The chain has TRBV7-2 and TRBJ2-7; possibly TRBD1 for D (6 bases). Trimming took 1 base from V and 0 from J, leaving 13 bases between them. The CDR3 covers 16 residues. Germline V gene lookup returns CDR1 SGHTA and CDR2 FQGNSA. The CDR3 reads CASSLGRQEASYEQYF. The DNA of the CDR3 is TGTGCCAGCAGCTTAGGGAGACAGGAGGCCTCCTACGAGCAGTACTTC.

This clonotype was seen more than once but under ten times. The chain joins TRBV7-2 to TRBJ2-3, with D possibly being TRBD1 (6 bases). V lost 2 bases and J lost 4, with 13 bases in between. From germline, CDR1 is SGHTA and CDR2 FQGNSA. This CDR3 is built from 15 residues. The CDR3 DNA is TGTGCCAGCAGCTTAAGGGGGAAGGGGGCAGATACGCAGTATTTT. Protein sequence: CASSLRGKGADTQYF.

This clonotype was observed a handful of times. Here the CDR3 DNA reads TGTGCCAGCTCTCAGGCGCCAGGGGTTATGAATGAGCAGTTCTTC. Translation: CASSQAPGVMNEQFF. The V call is TRBV18, the J call TRBJ2-5, with a tentative D call TRBD1 (6 bases). The J call may be faulty, since TRBJ2-1 better matches the DNA end. CDR1 and CDR2 (germline): KGHSH, LQKENI. The CDR3 is 15 residues long.

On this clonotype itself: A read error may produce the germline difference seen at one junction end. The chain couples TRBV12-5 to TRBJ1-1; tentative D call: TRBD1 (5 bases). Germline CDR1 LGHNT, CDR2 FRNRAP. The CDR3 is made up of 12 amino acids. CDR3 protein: CATRAAPGWAFF. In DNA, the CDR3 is TGCGCTACCAGGGCGGCCCCAGGATGGGCTTTCTTT. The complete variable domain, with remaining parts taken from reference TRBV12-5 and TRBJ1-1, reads DARVTQTPRHKVTEMGQEVTMRCQPILGHNTVFWYRQTMMQGLELLAYFRNRAPLDDSGMPKDRFSAEMPDATLATLKIQPSEPRDSAVYFCATRAAPGWAFFGQGTRLTVV.

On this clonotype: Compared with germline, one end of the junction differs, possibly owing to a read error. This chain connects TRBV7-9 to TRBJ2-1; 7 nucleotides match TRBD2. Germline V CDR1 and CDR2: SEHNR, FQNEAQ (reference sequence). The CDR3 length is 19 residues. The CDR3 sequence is CASSLGWLAAFPSYDEQFF. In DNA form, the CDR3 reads TGTGCCAGCAGCTTAGGTTGGCTAGCGGCTTTCCCCTCCTACGATGAGCAGTTCTTC.

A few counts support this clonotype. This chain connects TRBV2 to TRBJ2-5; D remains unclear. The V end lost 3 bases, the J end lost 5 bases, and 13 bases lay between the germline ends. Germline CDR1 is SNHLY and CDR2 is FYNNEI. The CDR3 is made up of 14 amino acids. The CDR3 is CASSDRTARETQYF. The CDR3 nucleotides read TGTGCCAGCAGTGATAGGACGGCCAGGGAGACCCAGTACTTC.

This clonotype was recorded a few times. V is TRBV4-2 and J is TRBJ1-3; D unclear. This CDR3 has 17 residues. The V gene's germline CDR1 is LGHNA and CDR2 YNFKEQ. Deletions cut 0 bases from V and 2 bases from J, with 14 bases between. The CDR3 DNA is TGTGCCAGCAGCCAAGAAAGGACCTCCTTGCCTGGAAACACCATATATTTT. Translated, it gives CASSQERTSLPGNTIYF.

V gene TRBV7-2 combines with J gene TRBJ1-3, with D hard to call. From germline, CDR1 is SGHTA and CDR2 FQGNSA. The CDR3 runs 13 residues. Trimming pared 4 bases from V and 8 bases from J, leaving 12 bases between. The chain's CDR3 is CASSSLSGDTIYF. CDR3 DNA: TGTGCCAGCAGCTCGCTTTCCGGAGACACCATATATTTT.

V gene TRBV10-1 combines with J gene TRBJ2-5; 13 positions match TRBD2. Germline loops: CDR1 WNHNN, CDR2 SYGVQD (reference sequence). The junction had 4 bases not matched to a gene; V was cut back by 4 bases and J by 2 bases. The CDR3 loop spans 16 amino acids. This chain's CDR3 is CASSAGLAGLQETQYF. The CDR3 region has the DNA TGCGCCAGCAGTGCGGGACTAGCGGGGCTTCAAGAGACCCAGTACTTC.

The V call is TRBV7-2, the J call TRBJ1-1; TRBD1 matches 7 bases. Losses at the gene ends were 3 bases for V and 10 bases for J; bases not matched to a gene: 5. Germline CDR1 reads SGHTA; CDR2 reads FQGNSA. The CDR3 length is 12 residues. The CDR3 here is CASSFRQGAAFF. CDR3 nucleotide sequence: TGTGCCAGCAGCTTTCGACAGGGTGCAGCTTTCTTT.

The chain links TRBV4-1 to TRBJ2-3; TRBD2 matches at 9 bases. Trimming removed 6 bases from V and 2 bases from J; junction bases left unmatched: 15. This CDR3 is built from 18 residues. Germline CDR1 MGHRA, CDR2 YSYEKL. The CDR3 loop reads CASRTLSLAGTHTDTQYF. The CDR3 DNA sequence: TGCGCCAGCAGAACCTTGTCCCTAGCGGGGACTCACACAGATACGCAGTATTTT.

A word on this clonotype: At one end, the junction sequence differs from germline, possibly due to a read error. CDR3 loop: CASSPLLQGGQPKHF. The CDR3, as DNA: TGTGCCAGCAGTCCTCTTCTACAGGGCGGGCAGCCCAAGCATTTT. V and J are TRBV12-3 or TRBV12-4 and TRBJ1-5, with D maybe TRBD1 (6 bases). The CDR3 is 15 residues long.

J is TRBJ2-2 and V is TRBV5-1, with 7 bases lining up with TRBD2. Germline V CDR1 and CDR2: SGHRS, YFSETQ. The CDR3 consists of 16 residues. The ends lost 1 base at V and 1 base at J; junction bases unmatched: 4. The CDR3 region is CASSLTGGKNTGELFF. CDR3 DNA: TGCGCCAGCAGCTTGACCGGGGGGAAGAACACCGGGGAGCTGTTTTTT.

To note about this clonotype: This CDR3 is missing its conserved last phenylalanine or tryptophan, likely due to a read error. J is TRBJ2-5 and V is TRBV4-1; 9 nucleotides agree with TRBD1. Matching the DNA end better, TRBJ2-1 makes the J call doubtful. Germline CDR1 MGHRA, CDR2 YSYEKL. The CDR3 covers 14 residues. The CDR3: CASSHRTGENEQFL. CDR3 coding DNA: TGCGCCAGCAGCCACCGGACAGGGGAAAATGAGCAGTTCCTC.

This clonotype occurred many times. CDR3 nucleotide sequence: TGTGCCAGCAGTTCCCCGGACCGCCGACAAGAGACCCAGTACTTC. Its protein product is CASSSPDRRQETQYF. The rearrangement uses TRBV28 and TRBJ2-5; no firm D call. Trimming removed 4 bases at V and 2 bases at J, with 14 bases between. The CDR3 length is 15 residues. Germline values: CDR1 MDHEN, CDR2 SYDVKM.

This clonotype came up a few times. CDR3 in amino acids: CASVPAEAPYEQYF. The CDR3 region has the DNA TGTGCTAGTGTCCCCGCAGAAGCGCCCTACGAGCAGTACTTC. The chain links TRBV12-5 to TRBJ2-7; D uncertain. The CDR3 length is 14 residues. V dropped 7 bases and J dropped 2 bases, with 15 bases sitting between them. The germline V gene has CDR1 LGHNT and CDR2 FRNRAP.

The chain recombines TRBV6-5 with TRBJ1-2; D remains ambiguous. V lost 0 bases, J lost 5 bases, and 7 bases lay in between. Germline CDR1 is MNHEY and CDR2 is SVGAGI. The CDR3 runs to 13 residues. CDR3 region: CASSYSSWYGYTF. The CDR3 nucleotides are TGTGCCAGCAGTTACTCGAGTTGGTATGGCTACACCTTC.

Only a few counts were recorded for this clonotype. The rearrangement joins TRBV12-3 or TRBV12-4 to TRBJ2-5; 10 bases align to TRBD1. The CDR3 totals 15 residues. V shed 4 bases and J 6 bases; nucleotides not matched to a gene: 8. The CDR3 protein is CASSSMTGGFKTQYF. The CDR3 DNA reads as TGTGCCAGCAGTTCCATGACAGGGGGCTTTAAGACCCAGTACTTC.